The clone carrying this T cell receptor (beta chain) was recorded only once. Antigen specificity is unknown. A junction boundary mismatches the germline segment, possibly from a read error. Germline V CDR1 and CDR2: SGHDN, FVKESK. The CDR3 consists of 12 residues. The data belong to a study of a mutant IDH1 vaccine in newly diagnosed glioma. The assay was immunoSEQ multiplex PCR, and TCRdb's table has in-frame clones only and misses some. The table lists some 42,000 clones, approximately 76% of them singletons. The time point is: week 23, last vaccination. What each vaccine dose contained was 300 ug of mutant IDH1 20-mer peptide, accompanied by topical imiquimod.

The specimen was PBMCs, collected from a glioma patient whose treatment included an IDH1 peptide vaccine. This chain joins TRBV14 and TRBJ2-7, with a possible D match to TRBD2 (6 bases). This clonotype was obtained from a man in his fifties or sixties with glioma. CDR3 bases: TGTGCCAGCAGCCTGGTCGGGACTCTGAAGCTCTTC. Its protein is CASSLVGTLKLF.